This T cell receptor (beta chain) was sequenced during a study of T-cell memory formation after mild COVID-19. Study results and limitations: CD4+ contracting clones were mainly CM and EM; CD8+ ones, EMRA.

Comment on this clonotype: Its antigen is as yet unknown.

V lost 0 bases and J 2 bases, leaving 5 bases between the germline ends. This CDR3 contains 14 residues. Germline loops: CDR1 LGHNA, CDR2 YSLEER. From the 5' RACE reads, TCRdb called clonotypes with MiXCR, one entry per CDR3 protein. The repertoire holds about 82,000 distinct CDR3 sequences, with about 13% as singletons. Material: PBMCs or a T cell subset sorted from them (not recorded which). This receptor was obtained from a man younger than 30 who had mild COVID-19 (a few samples of this study predate the infection). Cell type and time point are not known. The V call is TRBV4-3, the J call TRBJ2-1, with D uncertain. CDR3 in amino acids: CASSQDLAYNEQFF. The CDR3 DNA is TGCGCCAGCAGCCAAGATCTAGCCTACAATGAGCAGTTCTTC.